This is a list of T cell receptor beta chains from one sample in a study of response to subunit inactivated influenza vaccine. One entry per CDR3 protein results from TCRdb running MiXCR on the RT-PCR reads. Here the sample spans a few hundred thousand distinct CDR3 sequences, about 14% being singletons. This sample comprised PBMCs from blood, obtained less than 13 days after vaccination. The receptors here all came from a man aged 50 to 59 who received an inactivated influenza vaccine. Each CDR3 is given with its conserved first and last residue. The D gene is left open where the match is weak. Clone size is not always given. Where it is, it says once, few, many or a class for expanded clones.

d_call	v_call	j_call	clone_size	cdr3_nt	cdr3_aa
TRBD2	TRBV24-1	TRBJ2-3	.	TGTGCCACCAGTGATTCTCAGCGGGACGCAAGAGATACGCAGTATTTT	CATSDSQRDARDTQYF
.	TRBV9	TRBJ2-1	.	TGTGCCAGCAGCGGAAGCGGAGGTTCCTACAATGAGCAGTTCTTC	CASSGSGGSYNEQFF
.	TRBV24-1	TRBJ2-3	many	TGTGCCACCAGTTTTCAAACAGGAGGAACGCAGTATTTT	CATSFQTGGTQYF
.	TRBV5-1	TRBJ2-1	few	TGCGCCAGCAGCTCAGGGGCTCTAGCGCGGCAGTTCTTC	CASSSGALARQFF
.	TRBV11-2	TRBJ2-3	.	TGTGCCAGCAGCTTAATGAGGGGGGGGTCAGATACGCAGTATTTT	CASSLMRGGSDTQYF
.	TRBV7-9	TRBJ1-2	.	TGTGCCAGCAGCCCAGGAACGATGAACTATGGCTACACCTTC	CASSPGTMNYGYTF
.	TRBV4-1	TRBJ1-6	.	TGCGCCAGCAGCCAAGACATCTATAATTCACCCCTCCACTTT	CASSQDIYNSPLHF
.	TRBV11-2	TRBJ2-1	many	TGTGCCAGCAGCTTAGAGGTAGCGGAGGCCTACTACAATGAGCAGTTCTTC	CASSLEVAEAYYNEQFF
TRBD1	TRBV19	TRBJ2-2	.	TGTGCCAGTAGTATCCCTGAACAGGGGGTGAAGACCGGGGAGCTGTTTTTT	CASSIPEQGVKTGELFF
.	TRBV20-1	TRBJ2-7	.	TGCAGTGCTAGGACAGGAAAGGGGTCCTACGAGCAGTACTTC	CSARTGKGSYEQYF
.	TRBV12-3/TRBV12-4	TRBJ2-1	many	TGTGCCAGCAGTCTCGGGAACTACAATGAGCAGTTCTTC	CASSLGNYNEQFF
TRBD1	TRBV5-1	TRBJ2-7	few	TGCGCCAGCAGCTCGGTGACCGGGACAGGGGGTCTTATCTCCTACGAGCAGTACTTC	CASSSVTGTGGLISYEQYF
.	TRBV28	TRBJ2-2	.	TGTGCCAGCAGTTTCCGGGCAGGGAGGAACACCGGGGAGCTGTTTTTT	CASSFRAGRNTGELFF
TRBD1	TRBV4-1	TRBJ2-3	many	TGCGCCAGCAGCCAAGGACAGGGGGGTTCAGATACGCAGTATTTT	CASSQGQGGSDTQYF
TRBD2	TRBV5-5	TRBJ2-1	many	TGTGCCAGCAGCTTGATAGCGGGAAAGCATGAGCAGTTCTTC	CASSLIAGKHEQFF
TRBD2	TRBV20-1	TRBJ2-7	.	TGCAGTGCTAGAGACTCCAGCGGGGTGCTTGAGCAGTACTTC	CSARDSSGVLEQYF
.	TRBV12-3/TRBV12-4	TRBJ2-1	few	TGTGCCAGCAGCCGACTCTCGAGCTCCTACAATGAGCAGTTCTTC	CASSRLSSSYNEQFF
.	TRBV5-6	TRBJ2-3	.	TGTGCCAGCAGCTTTGGGGGGCGGGCCACAGATACGCAGTATTTT	CASSFGGRATDTQYF
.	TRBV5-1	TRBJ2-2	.	TGCGCCAGCAGCTTACTAGATGCGAACACCGGGGAGCTGTTTTTT	CASSLLDANTGELFF
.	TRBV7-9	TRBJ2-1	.	TGTGCCAGCAGGTCCACCGGGACCAGCTCCTACAATGAGCAGTTCTTC	CASRSTGTSSYNEQFF
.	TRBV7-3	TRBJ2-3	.	TGTGCCAGCAGCTTAACCCGATCTAGTTGGGATACGCAGTATTTT	CASSLTRSSWDTQYF
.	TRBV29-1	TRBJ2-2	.	TGCAGCGTTGGACTAGTGACAAACACCGGGGAGCTGTTTTTT	CSVGLVTNTGELFF
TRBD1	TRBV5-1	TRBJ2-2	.	TGCGCCAGCAGCCCGACGGCAGGGGGTCGAGATTTAGGAGGGGAGCTGTTTTTT	CASSPTAGGRDLGGELFF
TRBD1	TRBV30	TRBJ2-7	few	TGTGCCTGGACTTCCGGGACAGGGGATTACGAGCAGTACTTC	CAWTSGTGDYEQYF
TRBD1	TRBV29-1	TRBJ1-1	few	TGCAGCGTTGTGTACAGGGGCCTCCTGAACACTGAAGCTTTCTTT	CSVVYRGLLNTEAFF
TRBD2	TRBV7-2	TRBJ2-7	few	TGTGCCAGCAGCTTAGGTCAGGTAGCGGGAAACGAGCAGTACTTC	CASSLGQVAGNEQYF
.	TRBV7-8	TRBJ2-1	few	TGTGCCAGCAGCTTCTTTTTACAGGGCTATGAGCAGTTCTTC	CASSFFLQGYEQFF
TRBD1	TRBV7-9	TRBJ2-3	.	TGTGCCAGCAGCGGTATGGACAGGGACGCAGATACGCAGTATTTT	CASSGMDRDADTQYF
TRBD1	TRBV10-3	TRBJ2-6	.	TGTGCCATCAGTGACCCCACGACAGGGGCAAGGTCTGGGGCCAACGTCCTGACTTTC	CAISDPTTGARSGANVLTF
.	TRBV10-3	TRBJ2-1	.	TGTGCCATCAGTGATTCCCAAGACAATGAGCAGTTCTTC	CAISDSQDNEQFF
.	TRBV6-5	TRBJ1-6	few	TGTGCCAGCAGTTACTCGAACAGCCAGATTTATAATTCACCCCTCCACTTT	CASSYSNSQIYNSPLHF
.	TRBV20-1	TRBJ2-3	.	TGCAGTGCCCCGAGAAGGGGCAGCCCCCGCACAGATACGCAGTATTTT	CSAPRRGSPRTDTQYF
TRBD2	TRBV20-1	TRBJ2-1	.	TGCAGTGCTAGAGATTTTCGACTAGCGGAACACAATGAGCAGTTCTTC	CSARDFRLAEHNEQFF
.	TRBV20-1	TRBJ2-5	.	TGCAGTGCTAGGGAAAGAGAGACCCAGTACTTC	CSARERETQYF
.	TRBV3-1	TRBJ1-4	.	TGTGCCAGCAGCCAAGGGACTTGGGATGAAAAACTGTTTTTT	CASSQGTWDEKLFF
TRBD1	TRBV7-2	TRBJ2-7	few	TGTGCCAGCAGCCGACAGGGGGCATCCCTCGAGCAGTACTTC	CASSRQGASLEQYF
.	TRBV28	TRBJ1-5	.	TGTGCCAGCAGTTTTAAAGGGGGGTTGTATAGCAATCAGCCCCAGCATTTT	CASSFKGGLYSNQPQHF
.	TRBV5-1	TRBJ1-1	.	TGCGCCAGCAGCTGGGGGCAGGAAGGAACTGAAGCTTTCTTT	CASSWGQEGTEAFF
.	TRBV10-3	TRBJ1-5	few	TGTGCCATCAACCGACCACAGAGTCAGCTTTATAGCAATCAGCCCCAGCATTTT	CAINRPQSQLYSNQPQHF
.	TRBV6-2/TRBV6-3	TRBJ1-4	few	TGTGCCAGCACCCTACACCGGGGTTCGACTAATGAAAAACTGTTTTTT	CASTLHRGSTNEKLFF
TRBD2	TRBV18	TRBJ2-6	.	TGTGCCAGCTCACTGTTAGCGGGAGAAACTGGGGCCAACGTCCTGACTTTC	CASSLLAGETGANVLTF
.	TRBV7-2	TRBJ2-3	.	TGTGCCAGCAGCTCAGGCCGGACTGGGATCACGCAGTATTTT	CASSSGRTGITQYF
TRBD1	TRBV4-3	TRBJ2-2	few	TGCGCCAGCAGCTCATCTCCGGCGACAGGGAGCTTCACCGGGGAGCTGTTTTTT	CASSSSPATGSFTGELFF
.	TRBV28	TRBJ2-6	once	TGTGCCAGCAGCCAACGAGAGGCCTATGGGGCCAACGTCCTGACTTTC	CASSQREAYGANVLTF
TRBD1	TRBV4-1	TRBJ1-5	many	TGCGCCAGCAGCCACCAACAGGGGATTCAGCCCCAGCATTTT	CASSHQQGIQPQHF
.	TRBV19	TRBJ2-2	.	TGTGCCAGTAGTACCCGGAGGAACACCGGGGAGCTGTTTTTT	CASSTRRNTGELFF
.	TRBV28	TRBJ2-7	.	TGTGCCACTAGCGGAGGGGGCTCATACGAGCAGTACTTC	CATSGGGSYEQYF
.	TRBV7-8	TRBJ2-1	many	TGTGCCAGCAGCTTAGGGCTGGGAGCTAACAATGAGCAGTTCTTC	CASSLGLGANNEQFF
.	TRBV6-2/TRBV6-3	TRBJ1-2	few	TGTGCCAGCAGTCCCCCCCGGGACACCTATGGCTACACCTTC	CASSPPRDTYGYTF
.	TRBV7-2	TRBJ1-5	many	TGTGCCAGCAGCTTACAGGATCAGCCCCAGCATTTT	CASSLQDQPQHF
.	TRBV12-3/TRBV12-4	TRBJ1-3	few	TGTGCCAGCACTACGTCTGGAAACACCATATATTTT	CASTTSGNTIYF
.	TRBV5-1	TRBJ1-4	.	TGCGCCAGCAGCTTGAGCCCCTTGGGATCTGGTGAAAAACTGTTTTTT	CASSLSPLGSGEKLFF
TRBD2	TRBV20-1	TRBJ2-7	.	TGCAGTGCTAGGGCTAGCGGGGGTTACGAGCAGTACTTC	CSARASGGYEQYF
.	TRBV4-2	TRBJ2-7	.	TGTGCCAGCAGCCAAGACCTCCTAAGACAGGTCACGGCCTACGAGCAGTACTTC	CASSQDLLRQVTAYEQYF
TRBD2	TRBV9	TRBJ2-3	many	TGTGCCAGCAGTAATAGCGGGAGGGCGGCAGATACGCAGTATTTT	CASSNSGRAADTQYF